One and the same sample provided the 27 T cell receptor beta chains below, sequenced in a study of shared clonotypes between healthy human individuals. Some clones are missing from TCRdb's copy, which holds only in-frame ones; the method was immunoSEQ multiplex PCR. The sample lists over a million clones, about four fifths occurring once. Sequencing was carried out using memory CD4+ T cells from PBMCs. Specified subset: CD45RA-negative fraction. These receptors originate from a man aged 18 to 30 in good health. Some clones in this sample may be carry-over from other donors' samples.

In this sample, this clone turned up once. The J gene is TRBJ2-7, the V gene TRBV29-1; tentatively, D is TRBD2 (6 bases). Trimming stripped 6 bases from V and 0 bases from J, with 15 bases between. Germline V gene lookup returns CDR1 SQVTM and CDR2 ANQGSEA. The CDR3 extends over 14 amino acids. DNA for the CDR3: TGCAGCGTCAAGCCGGGACTGGGCTCCTACGAGCAGTACTTC. Its protein product is CSVKPGLGSYEQYF.

The rearrangement links TRBV25-1 to TRBJ2-1, with 8 bases lining up with TRBD2. The junction had 5 bases not matched to a gene; V was cut back by 3 bases and J by 1 base. The germline CDR1 and CDR2 sequences are MGHDK and SYGVNS. The CDR3 length is 16 residues. In DNA, the CDR3 is TGTGCCAGCAGTGATAGTAGCGGGAAATCCTACAATGAGCAGTTCTTC. This gives the protein CASSDSSGKSYNEQFF.

The gene calls are TRBV4-1 and TRBJ2-1, with 9 bases aligning to TRBD2. The V and J ends lost 7 bases and 7 bases, in that order; junction bases with no gene match: 11. This CDR3 contains 15 residues. Germline CDR1 is MGHRA and CDR2 is YSYEKL. DNA of the CDR3: TGCGCCAGCAAGCTGGTCGGACTAGCGCATAATGAGCAGTTCTTC. It translates to CASKLVGLAHNEQFF.

This chain joins TRBV9 and TRBJ2-5, with 10 positions matching TRBD2. Trimming removed 4 bases from V and 1 base from J; junction bases left unmatched: 7. This CDR3 spans 16 amino acids. In germline, CDR1 is SGDLS, CDR2 YYNGEE. For the CDR3, the DNA is TGTGCCAGCAGCCGTAGAACTAGCGGGGCCCAAGAGACCCAGTACTTC. Protein product: CASSRRTSGAQETQYF.

There are a few counts of this clone. Sequence at one end of the junction differs from germline and may be a read error. Distinct nucleotide sequences in the sample also encode this CDR3. The genes are TRBV9 and TRBJ2-2, with D possibly TRBD2 on 5 matching bases. CDR3 length: 13 residues. Looked up from germline, CDR1 is SGDLS and CDR2 is YYNGEE. In nucleotides, the CDR3 is TGTGCCAGCAGCGTCGGGAACCCCGGGGAGCTGTTTTTT. This sequence encodes CASSVGNPGELFF. The full variable domain, rest sourced from reference TRBV9 and TRBJ2-2, is DSGVTQTPKHLITATGQRVTLRCSPRSGDLSVYWYQQSLDQGLQFLIQYYNGEERAKGNILERFSAQQFPDLHSELNLSSLELGDSALYFCASSVGNPGELFFGEGSRLTVL.

The chain uses TRBV27 and TRBJ1-2; D is perhaps TRBD1 (6 bases). The V gene's germline CDR1 is MNHEY and CDR2 SMNVEV (reference sequence). Trimming cost V 7 bases and J 8 bases, with 26 bases left between them. The CDR3 contains 16 residues. CDR3: CASNPSPLQGDRGYTF. For the CDR3, the DNA is TGTGCCAGCAACCCTTCCCCCCTACAGGGAGATCGCGGCTACACCTTC.

The chain recombines TRBV15 with TRBJ1-4, with D possibly being TRBD1 (6 bases). Germline V lookup: CDR1 LNHNV, CDR2 YYDKDF (reference sequence). This CDR3 region has 15 residues. V was shortened by 5 bases and J by 8 bases, with 18 bases between the two germline ends. This chain's CDR3 is CATSGPGARSEKLFF. The CDR3 DNA reads as TGTGCCACCAGCGGTCCGGGGGCTCGTTCGGAAAAACTGTTTTTT. The full variable domain, rest sourced from reference TRBV15 and TRBJ1-4, is DAMVIQNPRYQVTQFGKPVTLSCSQTLNHNVMYWYQQKSSQAPKLLFHYYDKDFNNEADTPDNFQSRRPNTSFCFLDIRSPGLGDTAMYLCATSGPGARSEKLFFGSGTQLSVL.

The chain employs TRBV6-5 and TRBJ2-1; D possibly corresponds to TRBD2 (5 bases). V was clipped by 6 bases and J by 8 bases, with 14 bases between them. Germline loops: CDR1 MNHEY, CDR2 SVGAGI. This CDR3 region has 13 residues. CDR3 sequence (DNA): TGTGCCAGCAGACGGAGCGGTATCGATGAGCAGTTCTTC. Amino acids: CASRRSGIDEQFF.

As regards this clone: Other DNA sequences of this sample code for an identical CDR3. The chain carries TRBV7-9 and TRBJ2-7; tentatively, D is TRBD2 (6 bases). This CDR3 comprises 12 residues. CDR1 and CDR2 (germline): SEHNR, FQNEAQ (reference sequence). Trimming stripped 4 bases from V and 3 bases from J, with 7 bases between. CDR3 loop: CASSSGLYEQYF. The CDR3 nucleotides read TGTGCCAGCAGCTCGGGACTCTACGAGCAGTACTTC. The entire variable domain, with the rest obtained from reference TRBV7-9 and TRBJ2-7, is as follows: DTGVSQNPRHKITKRGQNVTFRCDPISEHNRLYWYRQTLGQGPEFLTYFQNEAQLEKSRLLSDRFSAERPKGSFSTLEIQRTEQGDSAMYLCASSSGLYEQYFGPGTRLTVT.

V is TRBV7-9 and J is TRBJ1-4; D is ambiguous. Looked up from germline, CDR1 is SEHNR and CDR2 is FQNEAQ (reference sequence). Trimming pared 4 bases from V and 6 bases from J, leaving 9 bases between. The CDR3 length is 13 residues. The CDR3 region is CASSSGFDEKLFF. The CDR3 region has the DNA TGTGCCAGCAGCTCGGGTTTTGATGAAAAACTGTTTTTT.

This rearrangement joins TRBV30 to TRBJ1-2; D is uncertain. Trimming left V 5 bases short and J 1 base short, with 11 bases between. CDR3 length: 13 residues. Germline lookup yields CDR1 GTSNPN and CDR2 SVGIG (reference sequence). The DNA for the CDR3 is TGTGCCTGGGGTCGGGAGGTTAACTATGGCTACACCTTC. Encoded protein: CAWGREVNYGYTF.

Only one count was recorded for this clone. The V call is TRBV25-1, the J call TRBJ2-5, with 12 bases aligning to TRBD2. The length of the CDR3 is 17 residues. V lost 5 bases to trimming and J lost 3 bases; unmatched junction nucleotides: 10. Germline V CDR1 and CDR2: MGHDK, SYGVNS. CDR3 bases: TGTGCCAGCAGTAAATCAATGGGACTAGCGGGCAAAGAGACCCAGTACTTC. Its protein is CASSKSMGLAGKETQYF.

This sequence joins TRBV5-1 and TRBJ2-2; D is unresolved. Germline V lookup: CDR1 SGHRS, CDR2 YFSETQ. This CDR3 has 13 residues. Trimming left V 2 bases short and J 4 bases short, with 6 bases between. Here the CDR3 DNA reads TGCGCCAGCAGCTTCGGCAGCACCGGGGAGCTGTTTTTT. Its translation: CASSFGSTGELFF.

V and J are TRBV18 and TRBJ1-2; D might be TRBD1 (5 bases). The CDR3 is 13 amino acids. The V end was cut by 3 bases, the J end by 8 bases, with 13 bases between. CDR1 KGHSH and CDR2 LQKENI come from the germline V gene. CDR3 nucleotide sequence: TGTGCCAGCTCACCTGGGACCGCGAAGGGCTACACCTTC. Its translation: CASSPGTAKGYTF.

The chain joins TRBV5-1 to TRBJ2-3, with 8 positions matching TRBD2. This CDR3 is built from 16 residues. J was trimmed by 7 bases and V by 5 bases; bases with no gene match: 15. CDR1 and CDR2 (germline): SGHRS, YFSETQ. CDR3 in amino acids: CASRFQLAAVPNTQYF. The CDR3 DNA reads TGCGCCAGCAGATTCCAACTAGCGGCCGTCCCAAATACGCAGTATTTT. The entire variable domain, with the rest obtained from reference TRBV5-1 and TRBJ2-3, is as follows: KAGVTQTPRYLIKTRGQQVTLSCSPISGHRSVSWYQQTPGQGLQFLFEYFSETQRNKGNFPGRFSGRQFSNSRSEMNVSTLELGDSALYLCASRFQLAAVPNTQYFGPGTRLTVL.

The table lists this clone with a few counts. At one boundary the junction diverges from the germline segment, which might be a read error. Other DNA sequences in this sample translate to the same CDR3. The chain employs TRBV13 and TRBJ1-5, with D hard to call. This CDR3 comprises 13 residues. Germline V gene data show CDR1 as PRHDT and CDR2 as FYEKMQ (reference sequence). The CDR3 DNA reads as TGTGCCAGCAGCTTAGGAATAGCGCAGCCCCAGCACTTT. Translation gives CASSLGIAQPQHF. Full variable domain (remainder filled in from reference TRBV13 and TRBJ1-5): AAGVIQSPRHLIKEKRETATLKCYPIPRHDTVYWYQQGPGQDPQFLISFYEKMQSDKGSIPDRFSAQQFSDYHSELNMSSLELGDSALYFCASSLGIAQPQHFGDGTRLSIL.

This chain connects TRBV7-9 to TRBJ2-7; D remains ambiguous. The V gene's germline CDR1 is SEHNR and CDR2 FQNEAQ (reference sequence). This CDR3 is 14 amino acids long. The V end lost 3 bases, the J end lost 3 bases, and 12 bases lay between the germline ends. CDR3 loop: CASSFRSEGYEQYF. The CDR3 bases are TGTGCCAGCAGCTTCCGGTCCGAAGGCTACGAGCAGTACTTC.

This chain uses TRBV27 with TRBJ2-7; TRBD2 matches 9 bases. V gave up 4 bases and J gave up 2 bases; unmatched junction bases: 3. The CDR3 covers 14 residues. The germline CDR1 and CDR2 sequences are MNHEY and SMNVEV (reference sequence). This CDR3 is CASSWTSAAYEQYF. CDR3 in DNA: TGTGCCAGCAGTTGGACTAGCGCCGCCTACGAGCAGTACTTC.

This clone was counted only a few times. J is TRBJ2-4 and V is TRBV11-2, with unresolved D. This CDR3 contains 15 residues. The germline gives CDR1 SGHAT, CDR2 FQNNGV. Trimming cost V 2 bases and J 2 bases, with 10 bases left between them. In DNA form, the CDR3 reads TGTGCCAGCAGCTTATCAAAATTAACCAAAAACATTCAGTACTTC. Translating it yields CASSLSKLTKNIQYF.

The V and J genes are TRBV28 and TRBJ1-4; D unresolved. Germline V gene data show CDR1 as MDHEN and CDR2 as SYDVKM. The CDR3 contains 14 residues. V gave up 4 bases and J gave up 7 bases, with 13 bases separating them. The CDR3 loop is CASSSVLGGEKLFF. Here the CDR3 DNA reads TGTGCCAGCAGTTCCGTTCTCGGTGGTGAAAAACTGTTTTTT.

This clone was seen once. The chain carries TRBV5-6 and TRBJ1-1; 8 positions agree with TRBD1. The CDR3 has 13 residues. Germline CDR1 and CDR2: SGHDT and YYEEEE. With V trimmed by 4 bases and J by 10 bases, 9 bases remained unmatched. CDR3 sequence (DNA): TGTGCCAGCAGCCTTCGGACAGGGTGGTTAGCTTTCTTT. It yields the protein CASSLRTGWLAFF. The whole variable domain, filled in from reference TRBV5-6 and TRBJ1-1, reads DAGVTQSPTHLIKTRGQQVTLRCSPKSGHDTVSWYQQALGQGPQFIFQYYEEEERQRGNFPDRFSGHQFPNYSSELNVNALLLGDSALYLCASSLRTGWLAFFGQGTRLTVV.

This chain links TRBV30 with TRBJ1-1; no reliable D call. In germline, CDR1 is GTSNPN, CDR2 SVGIG (reference sequence). CDR3 size: 13 residues. V lost 1 base and J lost 5, with 11 bases in between. CDR3 sequence reads: CAWSGPEETEAFF. The CDR3 nucleotides read TGTGCCTGGAGTGGACCGGAGGAAACTGAAGCTTTCTTT.

Notes on this clone: A much larger clone lies a single base off, so this may be a read error. V usage is TRBV5-1 and J usage is TRBJ1-4, with 7 bases matching TRBD1. Trimming at V came to 4 bases and at J to 3 bases, leaving 3 bases not matched to a gene. The CDR3 loop spans 14 amino acids. Looked up from germline, CDR1 is SGHRS and CDR2 is YFSETQ. CDR3 coding DNA: TGCGCCAGCAGCGTCGGGACAGCTAATGAAAAACTGTTTTTT. It encodes CASSVGTANEKLFF.

This clone was recorded once. The rearrangement uses TRBV5-1 and TRBJ1-1, with D maybe TRBD1 (5 bases). CDR3 length: 15 residues. The ends were cut back, 1 base at V and 1 base at J, with 11 bases in the middle. The V gene's germline CDR1 is SGHRS and CDR2 YFSETQ. This CDR3 is CASSLLGGGNTEAFF. CDR3 sequence (DNA): TGCGCCAGCAGCTTGCTCGGGGGAGGGAACACTGAAGCTTTCTTT.

V is TRBV5-6 and J is TRBJ1-2; 8 positions agree with TRBD1. Germline-derived CDR1 and CDR2 are SGHDT and YYEEEE. The CDR3 spans 13 residues. Trimming removed 4 bases from V and 9 bases from J; junction bases left unmatched: 8. CDR3 sequence reads: CASSPNRQGSYTF. The CDR3 region has the DNA TGTGCCAGCAGCCCTAATAGACAGGGGAGCTACACCTTC.

This clone has only one observation. The chain joins TRBV5-1 to TRBJ2-7; a weak D match, TRBD1 (6 bases). This CDR3 is built from 15 residues. The V gene's germline CDR1 is SGHRS and CDR2 YFSETQ. Trimming removed 0 bases from V and 2 bases from J, with 12 bases in between. For the CDR3, the DNA is TGCGCCAGCAGCTTGGGTCTGGGACAAGCCTACGAGCAGTACTTC. It specifies CASSLGLGQAYEQYF.

The CDR3 sequence is CASSYHSGQGGGYTF. The CDR3 DNA reads as TGTGCCAGCAGTTACCATTCCGGACAGGGTGGGGGCTACACCTTC. This sequence joins TRBV6-6 and TRBJ1-2; 8 positions agree with TRBD1. The CDR3 is made up of 15 amino acids. Germline V gene sequence: CDR1 MNHNY, CDR2 SVGAGI (reference sequence). Trimming cost V 2 bases and J 8 bases; bases outside gene matches: 10.